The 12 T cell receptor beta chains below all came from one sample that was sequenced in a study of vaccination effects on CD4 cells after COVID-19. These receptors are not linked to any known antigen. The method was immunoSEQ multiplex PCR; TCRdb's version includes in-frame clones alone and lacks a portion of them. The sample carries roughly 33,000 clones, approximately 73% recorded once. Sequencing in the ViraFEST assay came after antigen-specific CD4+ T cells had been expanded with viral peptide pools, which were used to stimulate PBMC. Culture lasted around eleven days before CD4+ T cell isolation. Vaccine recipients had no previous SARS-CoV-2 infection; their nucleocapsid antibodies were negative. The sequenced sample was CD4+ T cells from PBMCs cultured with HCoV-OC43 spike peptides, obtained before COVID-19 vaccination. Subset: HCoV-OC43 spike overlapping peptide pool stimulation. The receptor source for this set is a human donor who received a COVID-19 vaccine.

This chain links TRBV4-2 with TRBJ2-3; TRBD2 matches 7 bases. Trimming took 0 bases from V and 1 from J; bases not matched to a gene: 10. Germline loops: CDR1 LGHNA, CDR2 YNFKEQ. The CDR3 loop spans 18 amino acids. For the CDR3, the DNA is TGTGCCAGCAGCCAAGATCTTGGGCCGGGGGGTCGCACAGATACGCAGTATTTT. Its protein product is CASSQDLGPGGRTDTQYF.

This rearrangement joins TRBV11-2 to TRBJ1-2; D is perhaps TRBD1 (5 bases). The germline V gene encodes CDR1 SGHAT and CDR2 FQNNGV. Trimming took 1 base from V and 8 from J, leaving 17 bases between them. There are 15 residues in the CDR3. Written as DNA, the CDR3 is TGTGCCAGCAGCTTAGCCTCCTCAGGGATGCAGGGCTACACCTTC. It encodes CASSLASSGMQGYTF.

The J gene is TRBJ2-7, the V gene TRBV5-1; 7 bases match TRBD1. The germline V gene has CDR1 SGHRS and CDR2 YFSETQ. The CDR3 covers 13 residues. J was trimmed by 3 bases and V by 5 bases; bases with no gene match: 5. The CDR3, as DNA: TGCGCCAGCAGTGCGGACAGGCACTACGAGCAGTACTTC. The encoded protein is CASSADRHYEQYF.

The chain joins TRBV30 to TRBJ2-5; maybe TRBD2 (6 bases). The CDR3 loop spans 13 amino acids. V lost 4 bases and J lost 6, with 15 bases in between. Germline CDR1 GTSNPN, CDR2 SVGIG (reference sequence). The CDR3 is CAWTEGVPKTQYF. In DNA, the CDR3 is TGTGCCTGGACGGAGGGCGTACCCAAGACCCAGTACTTC.

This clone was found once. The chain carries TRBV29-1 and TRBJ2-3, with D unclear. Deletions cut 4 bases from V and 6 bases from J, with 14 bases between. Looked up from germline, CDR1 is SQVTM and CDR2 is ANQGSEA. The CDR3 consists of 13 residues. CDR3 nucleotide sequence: TGCAGCGTTGTGTACATAGTCGGTGATACGCAGTATTTT. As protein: CSVVYIVGDTQYF.

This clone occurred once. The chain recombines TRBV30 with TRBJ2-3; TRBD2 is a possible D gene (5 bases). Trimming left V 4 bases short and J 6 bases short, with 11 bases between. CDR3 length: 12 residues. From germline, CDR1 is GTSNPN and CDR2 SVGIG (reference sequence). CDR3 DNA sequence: TGTGCCTGGACCAAGAGGGTGGATACGCAGTATTTT. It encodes CAWTKRVDTQYF.

CDR3 loop: CASSYSGVGTDTQYF. The CDR3 coding sequence is TGTGCCAGCAGTTACTCGGGGGTGGGCACAGATACGCAGTATTTT. The chain couples TRBV6-2 or TRBV6-3 to TRBJ2-3; the D call may be TRBD1 or TRBD2 (5 bases each). This CDR3 is 15 amino acids long. V was cut by 0 bases and J by 1 base, with 8 bases left in between. Germline CDR1 and CDR2: MNHEY and SVGEGT.

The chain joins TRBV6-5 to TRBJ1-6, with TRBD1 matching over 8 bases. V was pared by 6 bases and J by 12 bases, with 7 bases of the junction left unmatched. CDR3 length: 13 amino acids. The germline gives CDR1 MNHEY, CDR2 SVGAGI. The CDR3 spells CASRGTGGRPLHF. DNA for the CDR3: TGTGCCAGCAGGGGGACAGGAGGCCGACCCCTCCACTTT.

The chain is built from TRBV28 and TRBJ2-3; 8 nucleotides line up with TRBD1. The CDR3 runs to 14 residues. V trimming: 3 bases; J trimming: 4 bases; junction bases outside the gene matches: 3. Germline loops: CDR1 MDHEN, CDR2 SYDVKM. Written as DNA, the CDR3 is TGTGCCAGCAGTTTCGGACAGGGTCCAGATACGCAGTATTTT. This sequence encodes CASSFGQGPDTQYF.

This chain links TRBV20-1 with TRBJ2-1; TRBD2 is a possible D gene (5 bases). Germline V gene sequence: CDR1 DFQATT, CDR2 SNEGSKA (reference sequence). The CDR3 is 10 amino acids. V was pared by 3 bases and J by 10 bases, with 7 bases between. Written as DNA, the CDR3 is TGCAGTGCTAGGGACTTGGAGCAGTTCTTC. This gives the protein CSARDLEQFF.

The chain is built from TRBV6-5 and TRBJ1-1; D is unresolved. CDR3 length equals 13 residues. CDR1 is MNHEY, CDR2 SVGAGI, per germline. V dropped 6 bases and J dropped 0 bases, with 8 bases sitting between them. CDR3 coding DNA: TGTGCCAGCAGCACACACCTGAACACTGAAGCTTTCTTT. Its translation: CASSTHLNTEAFF.

This chain's CDR3 is CASSNRDRGAFF. The CDR3, as DNA: TGTGCCAGCAGCAACCGGGACAGGGGAGCTTTCTTT. V is TRBV6-5 and J is TRBJ1-1, with 10 bases lining up with TRBD1. The CDR3 is 12 residues long. Germline V CDR1 and CDR2: MNHEY, SVGAGI. The V and J ends lost 6 bases and 10 bases, in that order; junction bases with no gene match: 5.